The 25 T cell receptor beta chains given below trace back to one sample, sequenced in a study of sequential checkpoint blockade in melanoma. The method was immunoSEQ multiplex PCR; TCRdb's version includes in-frame clones alone and lacks a portion of them. The table shows thousands of clones, with 28% occurring only once. Treatment described: randomized to nivolumab then ipilimumab (arm A) or the reverse (arm B). Sequences were derived from tumor tissue (inferred from file names), sampled from a patient given nivolumab and ipilimumab in sequence. The receptors were gathered from a human donor with melanoma.

In its sample, this clone was seen a few times. V usage is TRBV5-1 and J usage is TRBJ2-3; D not certain. V was trimmed by 5 bases and J by 5 bases, leaving 18 bases between them. The V gene's germline CDR1 is SGHRS and CDR2 YFSETQ. The CDR3 runs 15 residues. CDR3 nucleotides: TGCGCCAGCAGAACCGACTCCCCGAGTATAGATACGCAGTATTTT. Amino acids: CASRTDSPSIDTQYF.

This clone is categorized as medium-sized. The chain joins TRBV11-3 to TRBJ1-1; D perhaps matches TRBD1 (5 bases). Germline CDR1 reads SGHNT; CDR2 reads YENEEA. The CDR3 has 14 amino acids. Deletions cut 1 base from V and 0 bases from J, with 6 bases between. CDR3 residues: CASSLGGVNTEAFF. The DNA of the CDR3 is TGTGCCAGCAGCTTAGGGGGGGTGAACACTGAAGCTTTCTTT.

By frequency in the sample, this clone is medium-sized. The chain recombines TRBV9 with TRBJ2-3; D uncertain. The V gene lost 5 bases and the J gene lost 1 base, with 14 bases spanning the gap. Germline assignment: CDR1 SGDLS and CDR2 YYNGEE. This CDR3 is 15 amino acids long. The CDR3 sequence: CASRLAPSGTDTQYF. In DNA form, the CDR3 reads TGTGCCAGCAGACTCGCCCCAAGCGGCACAGATACGCAGTATTTT.

The table lists this clone with many counts. This sequence joins TRBV9 and TRBJ1-1; D possibly corresponds to TRBD1 (5 bases). This CDR3 contains 12 residues. From germline, CDR1 is SGDLS and CDR2 YYNGEE. V was cut by 7 bases and J by 7 bases, with 14 bases left in between. CDR3 sequence (DNA): TGTGCCAGCTCCCCGGGGCAGAGTGAAGCTTTCTTT. Residues: CASSPGQSEAFF.

The rearrangement joins TRBV11-3 to TRBJ2-1; 8 positions agree with TRBD2. J was trimmed by 4 bases and V by 5 bases; bases with no gene match: 7. CDR1 is SGHNT, CDR2 YENEEA, per germline. This CDR3 comprises 15 residues. For the CDR3, the DNA is TGTGCCAGCAGCCCGCAACTAGCGGATTACAATGAGCAGTTCTTC. Its translation is CASSPQLADYNEQFF.

This sequence joins TRBV6-7 and TRBJ2-1, with 11 bases matching TRBD2. TRBV6-7 is noted as an ORF with a role that remains uncertain. J was trimmed by 9 bases and V by 5 bases; bases with no gene match: 9. This CDR3 spans 15 amino acids. CDR3 in amino acids: CASSELLAGAVEQFF. The CDR3 DNA follows: TGTGCCAGCAGTGAATTACTAGCGGGAGCGGTTGAGCAGTTCTTC.

In this sample, this clone is medium-sized. The J gene is TRBJ2-1, the V gene TRBV11-3; 16 nucleotides agree with TRBD2. The junction had 7 bases not matched to a gene; V was cut back by 5 bases and J by 9 bases. There are 16 residues in the CDR3. The V gene's germline CDR1 is SGHNT and CDR2 YENEEA. This CDR3 reads CASSLGLAGGSVEQFF. The DNA of the CDR3 is TGTGCCAGCAGCCTGGGACTAGCGGGAGGGTCGGTTGAGCAGTTCTTC.

This clone was detected a few times. V gene TRBV11-3 combines with J gene TRBJ2-7; 7 bases align to TRBD2. This CDR3 comprises 14 residues. Trimming removed 2 bases from V and 5 bases from J; junction bases left unmatched: 6. Germline V gene lookup returns CDR1 SGHNT and CDR2 YENEEA. The CDR3 sequence: CASSLNGRLNEQYF. CDR3 nucleotides: TGTGCCAGCAGCTTAAACGGGAGGTTGAACGAGCAGTACTTC.

CDR3 nucleotides: TGTGCCAGCTCACCGGCTAGCCGCGCCTTGACCGGGGAGCTGTTTTTT. It yields the protein CASSPASRALTGELFF. The genes are TRBV18 and TRBJ2-2; possible D gene TRBD2, 5 bases. This CDR3 is built from 16 residues. The germline CDR1 and CDR2 sequences are KGHSH and LQKENI. The V gene lost 3 bases and the J gene lost 5 bases, with 16 bases spanning the gap.

At least ten counts were recorded for this clone. The gene calls are TRBV9 and TRBJ2-3; D possibly corresponds to TRBD2 (5 bases). Looked up from germline, CDR1 is SGDLS and CDR2 is YYNGEE. CDR3 length: 18 amino acids. V was clipped by 2 bases and J by 6 bases, with 25 bases between them. The CDR3 sequence: CASSVGSGNSHARDTQYF. DNA for the CDR3: TGTGCCAGCAGCGTCGGGTCGGGGAATAGCCACGCGCGTGATACGCAGTATTTT.

The chain links TRBV10-3 to TRBJ2-6, with D perhaps given as TRBD1 or TRBD2 (5 bases each). Trimming stripped 0 bases from V and 0 bases from J, with 9 bases between. The CDR3 has 17 amino acids. Germline V CDR1 and CDR2: ENHRY, SYGVKD. The CDR3 nucleotides are TGTGCCATCAGTGAGTCGATGGGGGACTCTGGGGCCAACGTCCTGACTTTC. This codes for CAISESMGDSGANVLTF.

The chain recombines TRBV6-8 with TRBJ1-5; D remains ambiguous. The CDR3 loop spans 15 amino acids. The ends were cut back, 2 bases at V and 0 bases at J, with 8 bases in the middle. Germline loops: CDR1 MNHGY, CDR2 SAAAGT. CDR3 amino acids: CASSYGAYSNQPQHF. Written as DNA, the CDR3 is TGTGCCAGCAGTTACGGTGCCTATAGCAATCAGCCCCAGCATTTT.

This clone was detected only a few times. J is TRBJ2-3 and V is TRBV6-8; 7 nucleotides match TRBD1. The CDR3 sequence is 15 residues long. Looked up from germline, CDR1 is MNHGY and CDR2 is SAAAGT. V shed 10 bases and J 0 bases; nucleotides not matched to a gene: 10. The CDR3 sequence is CAIRDSGGSTDTQYF. In nucleotides, the CDR3 is TGTGCCATCAGGGACAGTGGAGGAAGCACAGATACGCAGTATTTT.

This clone was counted only a few times. The chain links TRBV10-2 to TRBJ2-2, with 9 bases matching TRBD2. V shed 5 bases and J 0 bases; nucleotides not matched to a gene: 1. Looked up from germline, CDR1 is WSHSY and CDR2 is SAAADI. This CDR3 has 15 residues. The CDR3 loop is CASSLAGPNTGELFF. The CDR3 DNA follows: TGCGCCAGCAGTCTAGCGGGGCCGAACACCGGGGAGCTGTTTTTT.

J is TRBJ1-1 and V is TRBV19, with D perhaps matching TRBD1 (5 bases). Germline V gene data show CDR1 as LNHDA and CDR2 as SQIVND (reference sequence). The V and J ends lost 4 bases and 0 bases respectively, with 21 bases between them. The CDR3 loop spans 18 amino acids. CDR3 coding DNA: TGTGCCAGTAGTAACTACCAGGGAGAGCTAATTTTGAACACTGAAGCTTTCTTT. Translation: CASSNYQGELILNTEAFF.

The chain joins TRBV19 to TRBJ2-2, with D perhaps assigned TRBD1 or TRBD2 (5 bases each). This CDR3 comprises 14 residues. CDR1 LNHDA and CDR2 SQIVND come from the germline V gene (reference sequence). V gave up 11 bases and J gave up 0 bases, with 13 bases separating them. CDR3 nucleotide sequence: TGTGCCGGCCGGGACGTCGCGAACACCGGGGAGCTGTTTTTT. Translation: CAGRDVANTGELFF.

This clone is categorized as medium-sized. This chain links TRBV11-3 with TRBJ2-1; perhaps TRBD1 as D (6 bases). Germline lookup yields CDR1 SGHNT and CDR2 YENEEA. CDR3 length: 15 residues. V was shortened by 2 bases and J by 0 bases, with 8 bases between the two germline ends. The CDR3 nucleotides read TGTGCCAGCAGCTTAATGGACAGCTCCTACAATGAGCAGTTCTTC. It yields the protein CASSLMDSSYNEQFF. Variable domain in full (rest from reference TRBV11-3 and TRBJ2-1): EAGVVQSPRYKIIEKKQPVAFWCNPISGHNTLYWYLQNLGQGPELLIRYENEEAVDDSQLPKDRFSAERLKGVDSTLKIQPAELGDSAVYLCASSLMDSSYNEQFFGPGTRLTVL.

This rearrangement joins TRBV19 to TRBJ1-6, with D perhaps matching TRBD1 (5 bases). Germline V CDR1 and CDR2: LNHDA, SQIVND (reference sequence). There are 14 residues in the CDR3. V lost 5 bases and J lost 11, with 16 bases in between. The CDR3 DNA reads TGTGCCAGTAGTGGGGCCGCGGGAGGGACACCCCTCCACTTT. It translates to CASSGAAGGTPLHF.

Many counts were recorded for this clone. The CDR3 region is CASSSMGPCSAGRTYEQYF. The CDR3 coding sequence is TGTGCCAGCAGCTCAATGGGTCCTTGTTCAGCAGGGCGAACCTACGAGCAGTACTTC. The gene calls are TRBV11-3 and TRBJ2-7; D is possibly TRBD1 (5 bases). The CDR3 length is 19 residues. Germline values: CDR1 SGHNT, CDR2 YENEEA. Trimming pared 4 bases from V and 2 bases from J, leaving 27 bases between.

This clone is judged medium-sized. The rearrangement uses TRBV6-8 and TRBJ2-5; D gene uncertain. This CDR3 is built from 15 residues. Between the trimmed V and J ends, which lost 7 bases and 4 bases, there was a span of 19 bases. Germline lookup yields CDR1 MNHGY and CDR2 SAAAGT. The CDR3 spells CASTLSLGVGETQYF. The DNA of the CDR3 is TGTGCCAGCACCCTATCCCTAGGAGTGGGAGAGACCCAGTACTTC.

This clone was seen a few times. The CDR3 loop reads CASSSWGKETQYF. The CDR3 DNA reads TGTGCCAGCAGTTCTTGGGGGAAAGAGACCCAGTACTTC. The chain couples TRBV6-8 to TRBJ2-5; D possibly matches TRBD1 or TRBD2 (5 bases each). The CDR3 runs 13 residues. Trimming pared 4 bases from V and 3 bases from J, leaving 9 bases between. Germline V gives CDR1 MNHGY, CDR2 SAAAGT.

The chain recombines TRBV10-3 with TRBJ2-1; D not resolved. Trimming left V 2 bases short and J 6 bases short, with 11 bases between. The germline V gene has CDR1 ENHRY and CDR2 SYGVKD. The CDR3 runs to 14 residues. The CDR3 DNA follows: TGTGCCATCAGTGAGATGGGGTCAAGCAATGAGCAGTTCTTC. Translating gives CAISEMGSSNEQFF.

In its sample, this clone was seen a few times. The chain recombines TRBV11-3 with TRBJ2-3; no firm D call. CDR1 is SGHNT and CDR2 is YENEEA in the germline V gene. Trimming took off 5 bases at V and 3 bases at J, with 12 bases between the two ends. The CDR3 length is 14 residues. CDR3 sequence (DNA): TGTGCCAGCAGCCAAACTTTGGTTACAGATACGCAGTATTTT. It codes for CASSQTLVTDTQYF. The complete variable domain, with remaining parts taken from reference TRBV11-3 and TRBJ2-3, reads EAGVVQSPRYKIIEKKQPVAFWCNPISGHNTLYWYLQNLGQGPELLIRYENEEAVDDSQLPKDRFSAERLKGVDSTLKIQPAELGDSAVYLCASSQTLVTDTQYFGPGTRLTVL.

This clone was observed many times. V and J are TRBV11-3 and TRBJ2-7; D is unclear. V lost 1 base to trimming and J lost 2 bases, with 15 bases between them. Per germline, CDR1 SGHNT and CDR2 YENEEA. This CDR3 has 16 residues. The CDR3 region has the DNA TGTGCCAGCAGCTTAGGAGAGGCAGCGCGTCCCTACGAGCAGTACTTC. Its translation is CASSLGEAARPYEQYF.

This clone was recorded at least ten times. The chain employs TRBV11-3 and TRBJ2-2; D gene ambiguous. Germline V gene sequence: CDR1 SGHNT, CDR2 YENEEA. The V and J ends lost 3 bases and 1 base respectively, with 12 bases between them. This CDR3 has 16 amino acids. CDR3 loop: CASSFSRLQNTGELFF. CDR3 DNA sequence: TGTGCCAGCAGCTTTTCTCGACTCCAGAACACCGGGGAGCTGTTTTTT.